These 13 T cell receptor beta chains originate from one sample sequenced in a study of identical twins. MiXCR was run by TCRdb on the 5' RACE reads, yielding one entry per CDR3 protein. Among about 520,000 distinct CDR3 sequences listed, approximately 22% were seen once. These same data were also listed under a study on T cells expressing NK-cell markers.

Sequencing was carried out using CD4+ T cells sorted from blood. The receptor set was obtained from a woman younger than 35 in good health.

This clonotype has ten or more counts. The gene calls are TRBV20-1 and TRBJ2-7, with 10 bases aligning to TRBD2. CDR1 DFQATT and CDR2 SNEGSKA come from the germline V gene (reference sequence). The ends lost 1 base at V and 4 bases at J; junction bases unmatched: 7. This CDR3 spans 15 amino acids. CDR3 DNA: TGCAGTGCTAGAGGTGGAGCGGGAGGGGGGTACGAGCAGTACTTC. This codes for CSARGGAGGGYEQYF.

The chain combines TRBV9 with TRBJ2-1, with D possibly TRBD2 on 6 matching bases. In germline, CDR1 is SGDLS, CDR2 YYNGEE. The CDR3 totals 15 residues. Trimming stripped 0 bases from V and 7 bases from J, with 14 bases between. The CDR3 bases are TGTGCCAGCAGCGTAGGTGGAGGGAGCAGTAATGAGCAGTTCTTC. This encodes CASSVGGGSSNEQFF.

V is TRBV20-1 and J is TRBJ2-3, with TRBD2 identical over 9 bases. This CDR3 spans 14 amino acids. V lost 4 bases, J lost 6 bases, and 8 bases stayed unmatched. The germline V gene has CDR1 DFQATT and CDR2 SNEGSKA (reference sequence). For the CDR3, the DNA is TGCAGTGCTACCGTGAGCGGGAGGAAGGATACGCAGTATTTT. Protein: CSATVSGRKDTQYF.

At least ten counts were recorded for this clonotype. This rearrangement joins TRBV5-1 to TRBJ2-1; D possibly corresponds to TRBD2 (6 bases). Germline V lookup: CDR1 SGHRS, CDR2 YFSETQ. CDR3 length equals 15 residues. V shed 0 bases and J shed 3 bases, with 10 bases lying between them. CDR3 coding DNA: TGCGCCAGCAGCTTGGGGCAGGGAGGCTACAATGAGCAGTTCTTC. Translated: CASSLGQGGYNEQFF.

The chain has TRBV3-1 and TRBJ2-4; D is perhaps TRBD1 or TRBD2 (5 bases each). CDR3 length equals 17 residues. The germline V and J ends were trimmed by 3 bases and 1 base, with 16 bases remaining between them. Germline CDR1 reads LGHDT; CDR2 reads YNNKEL (reference sequence). This CDR3 reads CASSHDWDPEAKNIQYF. The CDR3 bases are TGTGCCAGCAGCCATGACTGGGACCCCGAGGCCAAAAACATTCAGTACTTC.

The V gene is TRBV10-3, the J gene TRBJ1-1; TRBD1 matches 9 bases. V shed 1 base and J 6 bases; nucleotides not matched to a gene: 6. This CDR3 region has 15 residues. Germline V gene lookup returns CDR1 ENHRY and CDR2 SYGVKD. CDR3 sequence (DNA): TGTGCCATCAGTGAGTTCGGGACAGGGATGGCTGAAGCTTTCTTT. It specifies CAISEFGTGMAEAFF.

The chain joins TRBV12-3 or TRBV12-4 to TRBJ1-1, with D possibly matching TRBD1 (5 bases). Trimming removed 3 bases from V and 11 bases from J, with 13 bases in between. The CDR3 has 12 amino acids. CDR3 bases: TGTGCCAGCAGTTTGAATCAGGGAAGGGCTTTCTTT. Protein product: CASSLNQGRAFF.

This clonotype turned up a few times. The rearrangement uses TRBV20-1 and TRBJ2-5, with a weak D call TRBD1 (6 bases). V was clipped by 1 base and J by 7 bases, with 16 bases between them. This CDR3 region has 14 residues. Germline CDR1 and CDR2: DFQATT and SNEGSKA (reference sequence). CDR3 residues: CSARADRLIGTQYF. CDR3 coding DNA: TGCAGTGCTAGAGCCGACAGGCTTATAGGGACCCAGTACTTC.

CDR3: CASSYRPYGTEKLFF. CDR3 DNA: TGTGCCAGCAGTTACCGTCCCTATGGCACTGAAAAACTGTTTTTT. The rearrangement links TRBV6-5 to TRBJ1-4; no clear D gene. This CDR3 has 15 amino acids. V was cut by 2 bases and J by 7 bases, with 14 bases left in between. The germline gives CDR1 MNHEY, CDR2 SVGAGI.

In this sample, this clonotype turned up once. The chain is built from TRBV6-5 and TRBJ1-4; D might be TRBD1 (6 bases). Germline assignment: CDR1 MNHEY and CDR2 SVGAGI. V lost 5 bases, J lost 8 bases, and 15 bases lay in between. CDR3 length: 14 amino acids. As DNA, the CDR3 is TGTGCCAGCAGTACTGGACAGCGATGGGAAAAACTGTTTTTT. The encoded protein is CASSTGQRWEKLFF.

This clonotype was observed a handful of times. The chain combines TRBV30 with TRBJ2-6; 7 bases line up with TRBD1. Germline lookup yields CDR1 GTSNPN and CDR2 SVGIG (reference sequence). The CDR3 contains 18 residues. V trimming: 4 bases; J trimming: 2 bases; junction bases outside the gene matches: 14. The CDR3 DNA sequence: TGTGCCTGGACCCTAACAGGGGTCCTTTTTGCTGGGGCCAACGTCCTGACTTTC. It encodes CAWTLTGVLFAGANVLTF.

In this sample, this clonotype turned up a few times. The chain recombines TRBV18 with TRBJ2-7; the match to TRBD1 covers 7 bases. V was pared by 6 bases and J by 2 bases, with 7 bases of the junction left unmatched. The germline V gene has CDR1 KGHSH and CDR2 LQKENI. CDR3 length: 14 amino acids. The CDR3 nucleotides are TGTGCCAGCTCCCGTTGGGACAGCCCCTACGAGCAGTACTTC. It specifies CASSRWDSPYEQYF.

This clonotype was recorded at least ten times. The gene calls are TRBV5-1 and TRBJ2-3; tentatively, D is TRBD2 (6 bases). V lost 0 bases and J lost 3, with 11 bases in between. The CDR3 consists of 15 residues. Germline V CDR1 and CDR2: SGHRS, YFSETQ. The CDR3 coding sequence is TGCGCCAGCAGCTTGGAGGAGGGAAGGACAGATACGCAGTATTTT. This gives the protein CASSLEEGRTDTQYF.